This TCR beta chain is from a study of T cell clonality in common variable immunodeficiency. Study results and caveats: Reportedly, TCR beta sequences from common variable immunodeficiency showed fewer deletions and N-nucleotide insertions.

The CDR3 consists of 14 residues. V was pared by 5 bases and J by 5 bases, with 8 bases of the junction left unmatched. The V gene's germline CDR1 is SEHNR and CDR2 FQNEAQ (reference sequence). Caucasian heritage predominated among both patients and controls. Each donor provided roughly 5 to 8 ml of heparinized whole blood. Sequencing input was equivalent genomic DNA from CVID and controls. Method: immunoSEQ multiplex PCR; TCRdb's copy keeps in-frame clones and lacks some. This sample carries about 28,000 clones, none of them present only once. This clone was seen a few times. Its antigen is unknown. The read ends 3 residues shy of where the CDR3 ends; the end is completed using the germline J gene.

The chain has TRBV7-9 and TRBJ2-7; 8 bases agree with TRBD2. The TCR was taken from a person between 18 and 75 years old in good health. Material: peripheral blood mononuclear cells. This chain's CDR3 is CASSRGGAWDEQYF. CDR3 bases read: TGTGCCAGCAGCCGGGGGGGCGCGTGGGACGAG. Full variable domain (outside the CDR3, taken from reference TRBV7-9 and TRBJ2-7): DTGVSQNPRHKITKRGQNVTFRCDPISEHNRLYWYRQTLGQGPEFLTYFQNEAQLEKSRLLSDRFSAERPKGSFSTLEIQRTEQGDSAMYLCASSRGGAWDEQYFGPGTRLTVT.